This T cell receptor beta chain comes out of a study of T cells in women clearing cervical HPV infection. On this clone itself: The CDR3 end is not reached by the read, which stops 3 residues before it; the germline J gene fills it in.

Generated by immunoSEQ multiplex PCR, the TCRdb table keeps only in-frame clones and is missing some. In all, the sample yields more than 45,000 clones. From germline, CDR1 is MNHNS and CDR2 SASEGT. V shed 1 base and J shed 0 bases, with 10 bases lying between them. This CDR3 is built from 16 residues. The sequence derives from a woman between 18 and 69 years old with a cervical HPV16 infection that either progressed to CIN3+ or cleared (not recorded which). This rearrangement joins TRBV6-1 to TRBJ1-3; possibly TRBD1 for D (5 bases). The sequenced material came from blood buffy coat. The sequenced part of the CDR3 DNA is TGTGCCAGCAGTGAAGACAGGCCTTCCTCTGGAAACACC. Its translation: CASSEDRPSSGNT. In full, the CDR3 reads CASSEDRPSSGNTIYF.